This T cell receptor beta chain appears in the sequencing data of a study of cytomegalovirus exposure and HLA in healthy donors. Broader study findings: Reports indicated that the classifier achieved high specificity and sensitivity in diagnosing cytomegalovirus status. The majority of TCR sequences were rare, yet some public TCRs appeared in many donors.

Libraries were prepared by immunoSEQ multiplex PCR; TCRdb keeps only in-frame clonotypes and omits some of them. The sample has about 350,000 clones, around 87% seen once. Germline V gene data show CDR1 as LNHDA and CDR2 as SQIVND (reference sequence). The CDR3 has 15 residues. V gave up 1 base and J gave up 4 bases; unmatched junction bases: 5. As for this clone: Its antigen is still unknown.

Separate from the approximately 670-subject first cohort, the roughly 130-subject validation cohort was the one that the donors belonged to. The gene calls are TRBV19 and TRBJ2-7, with 9 bases fitting TRBD2. The source is a woman aged 25 to 39 in good health and CMV-seropositive. Sequencing was done on a sample of PBMCs. CDR3 region: CASSIVSGRRYEQYF. For the CDR3, the DNA is TGTGCCAGTAGTATAGTCAGCGGGAGGCGGTACGAGCAGTACTTC.